The TCR beta chain under discussion was sequenced for a study of a mutant IDH1 vaccine in newly diagnosed glioma. About the study: Week 35 was safety follow-up visit V12; week 47 was end-of-study visit V13.

Many counts were recorded for this clone. The antigen is undetermined. The method was immunoSEQ multiplex PCR; TCRdb's version includes in-frame clones alone and lacks a portion of them. The sample includes about 65,000 clones, about four fifths of them seen just once. V was pared by 1 base and J by 11 bases, with 14 bases between. Germline V gene lookup returns CDR1 SGHTA and CDR2 FQGNSA. CDR3 size: 14 residues. Noted time point: week 35, safety follow-up. Doses consisted of 300 ug of mutant IDH1 20-mer peptide each, paired with topical imiquimod. The input for sequencing was PBMCs, taken from a glioma patient whose treatment included an IDH1 peptide vaccine. The clonotype originates from a man between 40 and 49 years old with glioma. The J gene is TRBJ1-4, the V gene TRBV7-2; tentative D call: TRBD1 (5 bases). This CDR3 is CASSLGVGKGKLFF. In nucleotides, the CDR3 is TGTGCCAGCAGCTTAGGGGTAGGGAAGGGGAAACTGTTTTTT.